This T cell receptor beta chain was recorded in a study of blood T cells in healthy people across ages. The donors, healthy Caucasians from Russia, were aged about 6 to 95. Approximately 10 milliliters was the volume of peripheral blood drawn from each donor. Isolation yielded PBMCs, at least 6.5 million per sample, in every case. Overall study results and limits: From one million sequenced T cells, diversity estimates were lower bounds.

A second PCR, run for roughly 7 to 11 cycles, used a sample-barcoded 5' primer plus a J-beta primer mix. Each CDR3 protein is one row after TCRdb ran MiXCR on the 5' RACE reads. The sample yields 800,000 to 1,000,000 distinct CDR3 sequences, roughly 48% seen once. This clonotype is a singleton in its sample. The antigen is unknown. The receptor comes from a man younger than 45 in good health. The sequenced material came from blood.

The CDR3 sequence: CASRSDRNWGAFF. The CDR3 bases are TGTGCCAGCCGGAGCGACAGGAACTGGGGGGCTTTCTTT. The chain employs TRBV2 and TRBJ1-1, with D possibly TRBD1 on 6 matching bases. Germline V gene lookup returns CDR1 SNHLY and CDR2 FYNNEI. V was trimmed by 8 bases and J by 11 bases, leaving 21 bases between them. This CDR3 spans 13 amino acids.